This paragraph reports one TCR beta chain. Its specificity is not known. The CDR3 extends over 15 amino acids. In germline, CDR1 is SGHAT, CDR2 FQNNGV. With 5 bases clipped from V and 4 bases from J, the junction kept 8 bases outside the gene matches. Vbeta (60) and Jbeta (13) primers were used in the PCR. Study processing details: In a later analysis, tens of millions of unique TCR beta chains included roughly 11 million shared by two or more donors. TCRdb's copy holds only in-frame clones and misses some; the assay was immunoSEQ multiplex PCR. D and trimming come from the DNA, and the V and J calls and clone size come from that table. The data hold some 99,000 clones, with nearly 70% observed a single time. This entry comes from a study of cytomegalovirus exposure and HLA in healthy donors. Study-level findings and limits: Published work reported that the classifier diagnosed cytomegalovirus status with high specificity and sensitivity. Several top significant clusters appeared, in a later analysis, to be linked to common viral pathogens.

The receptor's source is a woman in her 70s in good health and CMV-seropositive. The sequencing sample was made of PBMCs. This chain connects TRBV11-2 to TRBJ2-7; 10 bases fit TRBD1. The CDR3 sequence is CASSRPGQGMYEQYF. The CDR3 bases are TGTGCCAGCAGCCGGCCGGGACAGGGGATGTACGAGCAGTACTTC. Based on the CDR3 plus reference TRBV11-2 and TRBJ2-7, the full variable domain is EAGVAQSPRYKIIEKRQSVAFWCNPISGHATLYWYQQILGQGPKLLIQFQNNGVVDDSQLPKDRFSAERLKGVDSTLKIQPAKLEDSAVYLCASSRPGQGMYEQYFGPGTRLTVT.